The 22 T cell receptor beta chains presented below share a single source sample, sequenced in a study of T-cell memory formation after mild COVID-19 (dated by TCRdb to the early 2020s). Library construction relied on 5' RACE. Sequenced on an Illumina NovaSeq 6000. TCRdb trimmed the raw reads at Q25, called clones with MiXCR and kept productive beta chains. Rows with a matching CDR3 protein are joined into one entry that keeps the most common DNA and genes. This sample has approximately 300,000 distinct CDR3 sequences in its table, and roughly a fifth of those were observed once. The ten biggest clones cover around 21% of the sample. The sequenced sample consisted of PBMCs or a T cell subset sorted from them (not recorded which). The source is a man younger than 35 who had mild COVID-19 (a few samples of this study predate the infection). The sample titles of this study are shuffled in the database, so cell type and time point are left out; the donor was told from shared clones.

This clonotype was observed a handful of times. J is TRBJ2-7 and V is TRBV28; no reliable D call. The V end was cut by 3 bases, the J end by 2 bases, with 8 bases between. Germline V gene lookup returns CDR1 MDHEN and CDR2 SYDVKM. This CDR3 is built from 13 residues. This CDR3 is CASSFAGPYEQYV. The CDR3, as DNA: TGTGCCAGCAGTTTCGCAGGCCCCTACGAGCAGTACGTC.

V and J are TRBV7-3 and TRBJ2-2; 9 nucleotides align to TRBD1. CDR3 length equals 16 residues. J was trimmed by 2 bases and V by 0 bases; bases with no gene match: 1. Germline loops: CDR1 SGHTA, CDR2 FQGTGA. CDR3 amino acids: CASSLTQGANTGELFF. CDR3 nucleotide sequence: TGTGCCAGCAGCTTAACACAGGGGGCTAACACCGGGGAGCTGTTTTTT.

This clonotype was seen just once. The V call is TRBV7-3, the J call TRBJ2-1, with 8 bases aligning to TRBD2. Germline-derived CDR1 and CDR2 are SGHTA and FQGTGA. There are 15 residues in the CDR3. J lost 9 bases, V lost 5 bases, and 12 bases had no gene match. The CDR3 loop reads CASSGTGGLLAEQFF. CDR3 DNA: TGTGCCAGCAGCGGAACGGGGGGGCTACTGGCTGAGCAGTTCTTC.

The V gene is TRBV3-1, the J gene TRBJ2-2, with 9 bases that match TRBD2. After removal of 7 bases from V and 4 bases from J, the junction contained 10 bases not matched to a gene. The length of the CDR3 is 16 residues. The germline V gene encodes CDR1 LGHDT and CDR2 YNNKEL (reference sequence). CDR3 loop: CASTLRLADSTGELFF. CDR3 sequence (DNA): TGTGCCAGCACCCTACGACTAGCGGATAGCACCGGGGAGCTGTTTTTT.

This clonotype was seen a few times. The rearrangement links TRBV4-1 to TRBJ2-7; D may match TRBD1 or TRBD2 (5 bases each). CDR1 is MGHRA and CDR2 is YSYEKL in the germline V gene. The CDR3 runs to 16 residues. V lost 3 bases, J lost 0 bases, and 15 bases lay in between. In nucleotides, the CDR3 is TGCGCCAGCAGCCACGGACCGGGACGAAGCTCCTACGAGCAGTACTTC. It encodes CASSHGPGRSSYEQYF.

This clonotype was seen more than once but under ten times. The junction departs from germline at one end; a sequencing error may be responsible. The chain uses TRBV19 and TRBJ1-1; the match to TRBD1 covers 8 bases. This CDR3 has 13 residues. Germline V lookup: CDR1 LNHDA, CDR2 SQIVND (reference sequence). CDR3 nucleotide sequence: TGCGCCAGCAGCATAGACAGGGGCACTGAAGCTTTCTTT. Its protein product is CASSIDRGTEAFF.

This clonotype showed up just a few times. The V gene is TRBV14, the J gene TRBJ2-3; no reliable D call. The ends were cut back, 6 bases at V and 2 bases at J, with 15 bases in the middle. The CDR3 runs 15 residues. Germline V gene lookup returns CDR1 SGHDN and CDR2 FVKESK. Written as DNA, the CDR3 is TGTGCCAGCAGTAGATCCCACCCGTTCACAGATACGCAGTATTTT. It translates to CASSRSHPFTDTQYF.

The chain uses TRBV5-1 and TRBJ1-3; 8 nucleotides line up with TRBD1. CDR1 SGHRS and CDR2 YFSETQ come from the germline V gene. The CDR3 contains 19 residues. V gave up 1 base and J gave up 5 bases; unmatched junction bases: 17. The chain's CDR3 is CASSLLPAGGEFGRNTIYF. The DNA of the CDR3 is TGCGCCAGCAGCTTGCTCCCGGCAGGGGGCGAGTTTGGTCGAAACACCATATATTTT. Drawing the rest from reference TRBV5-1 and TRBJ1-3, the complete variable domain is KAGVTQTPRYLIKTRGQQVTLSCSPISGHRSVSWYQQTPGQGLQFLFEYFSETQRNKGNFPGRFSGRQFSNSRSEMNVSTLELGDSALYLCASSLLPAGGEFGRNTIYFGEGSWLTVV.

This clonotype was counted only a few times. The J gene is TRBJ1-1, the V gene TRBV7-2; weak D call: TRBD1 (6 bases). CDR1 is SGHTA, CDR2 FQGNSA, per germline. Trimming cost V 7 bases and J 11 bases, with 17 bases left between them. This CDR3 has 12 residues. CDR3 in amino acids: CASTGEGVRAFF. CDR3 DNA: TGTGCCAGCACCGGAGAGGGGGTTCGGGCTTTCTTT.

This clonotype was seen a few times. This chain joins TRBV20-1 and TRBJ1-1; D perhaps matches TRBD1 (5 bases). V was cut by 3 bases and J by 2 bases, with 13 bases left in between. The V gene's germline CDR1 is DFQATT and CDR2 SNEGSKA (reference sequence). This CDR3 is built from 14 residues. The CDR3 nucleotides read TGCAGTGCTAGGGGGGAGGGCTTCAACACTGAAGCTTTCTTT. It is translated as CSARGEGFNTEAFF.

The chain combines TRBV6-2 or TRBV6-3 with TRBJ1-5; the D gene is possibly TRBD1 (6 bases). CDR3 length: 13 amino acids. V shed 5 bases and J shed 3 bases, with 8 bases lying between them. From germline, CDR1 is MNHEY and CDR2 SVGEGT. CDR3: CASSQGHNQPQHF. CDR3 DNA: TGTGCCAGCAGTCAGGGGCACAATCAGCCCCAGCATTTT.

This chain connects TRBV5-1 to TRBJ2-1; tentatively, D is TRBD1 (5 bases). The CDR3 contains 14 residues. CDR1 is SGHRS and CDR2 is YFSETQ in the germline V gene. V lost 5 bases, J lost 0 bases, and 9 bases lay in between. The DNA of the CDR3 is TGCGCCAGCAGACAGGAGAGCTCCTACAATGAGCAGTTCTTC. It specifies CASRQESSYNEQFF.

This clonotype was picked up a small number of times. The chain carries TRBV7-3 and TRBJ2-3, with unresolved D. Germline V gene lookup returns CDR1 SGHTA and CDR2 FQGTGA. V was cut by 5 bases and J by 2 bases, with 14 bases left in between. The CDR3 totals 15 residues. CDR3 region: CASSLELRPTDTQYF. In nucleotides, the CDR3 is TGTGCCAGCAGCCTTGAACTCCGACCCACAGATACGCAGTATTTT.

The chain has TRBV4-1 and TRBJ2-1, with 8 positions matching TRBD2. J lost 2 bases, V lost 0 bases, and 6 bases had no gene match. The length of the CDR3 is 17 residues. CDR1 is MGHRA and CDR2 is YSYEKL in the germline V gene. The CDR3 is CASSQELGRGAYNEQFF. Written as DNA, the CDR3 is TGCGCCAGCAGCCAAGAGCTCGGGCGGGGGGCCTACAATGAGCAGTTCTTC.

This clonotype has just a few counts. This chain joins TRBV7-9 and TRBJ2-5; 13 bases are shared with TRBD2. This CDR3 spans 15 amino acids. The germline V gene encodes CDR1 SEHNR and CDR2 FQNEAQ (reference sequence). The V and J ends lost 4 bases and 3 bases, in that order; junction bases with no gene match: 2. As DNA, the CDR3 is TGTGCCAGCAGCTGGGGGACTAGCGGGGAAGAGACCCAGTACTTC. It encodes CASSWGTSGEETQYF.

This clonotype occurred a few times. The CDR3 loop is CASRDTGRSYEQYV. The CDR3 DNA reads TGTGCCAGCAGGGACACGGGCCGCTCCTACGAGCAGTACGTC. The chain links TRBV28 to TRBJ2-7, with D maybe TRBD1 (5 bases). This CDR3 has 14 residues. Germline loops: CDR1 MDHEN, CDR2 SYDVKM. V shed 6 bases and J shed 0 bases, with 12 bases lying between them.

This clonotype was seen many times. This chain uses TRBV5-1 with TRBJ2-5; 10 nucleotides match TRBD1. Germline values: CDR1 SGHRS, CDR2 YFSETQ. After removal of 4 bases from V and 4 bases from J, the junction contained 4 bases not matched to a gene. The CDR3 runs 14 residues. The CDR3 protein is CASSTWTGGETQYF. CDR3 in DNA: TGCGCCAGCAGCACCTGGACAGGGGGAGAGACCCAGTACTTC. The full variable domain, with the rest looked up from reference TRBV5-1 and TRBJ2-5, is KAGVTQTPRYLIKTRGQQVTLSCSPISGHRSVSWYQQTPGQGLQFLFEYFSETQRNKGNFPGRFSGRQFSNSRSEMNVSTLELGDSALYLCASSTWTGGETQYFGPGTRLLVL.

This clonotype was picked up a small number of times. The CDR3 nucleotides are TGCGCCAGCAGGGAGACAGGAACCTACGAGCAGTACTTC. Amino acid sequence: CASRETGTYEQYF. This sequence joins TRBV5-1 and TRBJ2-7; tentative D call: TRBD1 (6 bases). CDR3 length: 13 amino acids. The ends were cut back, 5 bases at V and 2 bases at J, with 11 bases in the middle. Germline assignment: CDR1 SGHRS and CDR2 YFSETQ.

The chain recombines TRBV5-4 with TRBJ2-7, with TRBD2 matching 11 bases. With 4 bases clipped from V and 3 bases from J, the junction kept 3 bases outside the gene matches. Germline lookup yields CDR1 SGHNT and CDR2 YYREEE (reference sequence). CDR3 length: 14 residues. The CDR3 loop reads CASSTGLAVYEQYF. The CDR3 DNA reads TGTGCCAGCAGCACGGGACTAGCGGTCTACGAGCAGTACTTC.

V gene TRBV3-1 combines with J gene TRBJ2-2; D is undetermined. The germline CDR1 and CDR2 sequences are LGHDT and YNNKEL (reference sequence). The CDR3 length is 13 residues. The ends were cut back, 1 base at V and 7 bases at J, with 7 bases in the middle. CDR3 nucleotide sequence: TGTGCCAGCAGCCAAGCTGGCCTCGGGGAGCTGTTTTTT. Translating it yields CASSQAGLGELFF.

This clonotype was observed a single time. The V and J genes are TRBV7-9 and TRBJ1-2, with D unresolved. Germline CDR1 reads SEHNR; CDR2 reads FQNEAQ (reference sequence). The CDR3 has 14 amino acids. Trimming removed 5 bases at V and 2 bases at J, with 12 bases between. DNA of the CDR3: TGTGCCAGCAGCCCCCGTGGCGGAAACTATGGCTACACCTTC. Its protein is CASSPRGGNYGYTF.

The sample holds a few counts of this clonotype. The V gene is TRBV28, the J gene TRBJ1-2, with 10 positions matching TRBD1. Germline V gives CDR1 MDHEN, CDR2 SYDVKM. The CDR3 loop spans 14 amino acids. The V and J ends lost 3 bases and 4 bases, in that order; junction bases with no gene match: 2. As DNA, the CDR3 is TGTGCCAGCAGTTTGACAGGGGGCCTCTATGGCTACACCTTC. It codes for CASSLTGGLYGYTF.